This T cell receptor beta chain is from a study of T cell responses to AZD1222 COVID-19 vaccine. Study-wide findings and caveats: In the spike-specific TCR repertoire, nearly half reportedly target unmutated variant regions. Spike-specific TCR breadth and depth were elevated following two AZD1222 doses.

V was trimmed by 0 bases and J by 1 base, leaving 8 bases between them. The CDR3 is 14 residues long. The germline V gene encodes CDR1 SGHKS and CDR2 YYEKEE (reference sequence). Comment on this clone: Its antigen is unknown.

Measured with immunoSEQ multiplex PCR; TCRdb has only the in-frame clones, and not every one. The repertoire holds around 180,000 clones, roughly nine tenths seen once, with 6.9% in the top ten. The sequencing here drew on peripheral blood, taken on day 0 of AZD1222 vaccination. This receptor was obtained from an adult in good health. This chain connects TRBV5-5 to TRBJ2-7; TRBD1 might be the D (6 bases). The CDR3 is CASSLVDRSYEQYF. As DNA, the CDR3 is TGTGCCAGCAGCTTGGTGGACAGATCCTACGAGCAGTACTTC.